These T cell receptor beta chains were read from a single sample in a study of blood T cells in healthy people across ages. TCRdb recomputed calls from the 5' RACE reads with MiXCR, one row per CDR3 protein. This sample carries over a million distinct CDR3 sequences, 35% to 45% of them seen once, and the ten largest clones take approximately 4%. The sequencing input was blood. The receptors originated from a woman between 18 and 30 years old in good health. Each CDR3 is given with its conserved first and last residue. Fields, in order: V gene, J gene, D gene, clone size, CDR3 DNA, CDR3 protein. D genes are given only for firm matches. Clone size is not always given. Where it is, it says once, few, many or a class for expanded clones.

v_call: TRBV29-1; j_call: TRBJ1-1; d_call: -; clone_size: few; cdr3_nt: TGCAGCGCGGGCGGAATAGGAGGATTGAACACTGAAGCTTTCTTT; cdr3_aa: CSAGGIGGLNTEAFF
v_call: TRBV11-2; j_call: TRBJ1-1; d_call: TRBD1; clone_size: -; cdr3_nt: TGTGCCAGCAGCTCGGACGGGACAGCTATCACTGAAGCTTTCTTT; cdr3_aa: CASSSDGTAITEAFF
v_call: TRBV4-3; j_call: TRBJ1-2; d_call: -; clone_size: -; cdr3_nt: TGCGCCAGCAGCACAATTAGGGGTAACTATGGCTACACCTTC; cdr3_aa: CASSTIRGNYGYTF
v_call: TRBV12-3/TRBV12-4; j_call: TRBJ2-7; d_call: -; clone_size: -; cdr3_nt: TGTGCCAGCAGTTTTATCACTAGTAGCTACGAGCAGTACTTC; cdr3_aa: CASSFITSSYEQYF
v_call: TRBV29-1; j_call: TRBJ2-7; d_call: -; clone_size: few; cdr3_nt: TGCAGCGTTGAAGGCACCTACGAGCAGTACTTC; cdr3_aa: CSVEGTYEQYF
v_call: TRBV9; j_call: TRBJ2-1; d_call: TRBD1; clone_size: -; cdr3_nt: TGTGCCGGCAGCCGCCGGGACAGGGGCTACACGGAGCAGTTCTTC; cdr3_aa: CAGSRRDRGYTEQFF
v_call: TRBV7-2; j_call: TRBJ2-5; d_call: -; clone_size: -; cdr3_nt: TGTGCCAGCGGCTTGGGACCGGTGGAGACCCAGTACTTC; cdr3_aa: CASGLGPVETQYF
v_call: TRBV20-1; j_call: TRBJ2-3; d_call: -; clone_size: -; cdr3_nt: TGCAGTGAGCTGTCTCTAGCCGCAGATACGCAGTATTTT; cdr3_aa: CSELSLAADTQYF
v_call: TRBV20-1; j_call: TRBJ2-7; d_call: -; clone_size: -; cdr3_nt: TGCAGTGCTACGTCCGTGGGCGCCTCCTACGAGCAGTACTTC; cdr3_aa: CSATSVGASYEQYF
v_call: TRBV12-3/TRBV12-4; j_call: TRBJ2-1; d_call: TRBD2; clone_size: -; cdr3_nt: TGTGCCAGCAGTTTGAGAAAAGCGGGGGGGACCTACAATGAGCAGTTCTTC; cdr3_aa: CASSLRKAGGTYNEQFF
v_call: TRBV29-1; j_call: TRBJ1-2; d_call: -; clone_size: -; cdr3_nt: TGCAGCGTTGCGAACAGCCTCTACTATGGCTACACCTTC; cdr3_aa: CSVANSLYYGYTF
v_call: TRBV10-3; j_call: TRBJ1-5; d_call: -; clone_size: -; cdr3_nt: TGTGCCATCAGTGAGTCCTGGGATATTCAGCCCCAGCATTTT; cdr3_aa: CAISESWDIQPQHF
v_call: TRBV6-6; j_call: TRBJ2-1; d_call: -; clone_size: few; cdr3_nt: TGTGCCAGCAGCCTCGGACCTTTCTCCAATGAGCAGTTCTTC; cdr3_aa: CASSLGPFSNEQFF
v_call: TRBV6-2/TRBV6-3; j_call: TRBJ2-1; d_call: TRBD1; clone_size: -; cdr3_nt: TGTGCCAGCAGTTACGGATCAACAGGGGATTTCTACAATGAGCAGTTCTTC; cdr3_aa: CASSYGSTGDFYNEQFF
v_call: TRBV5-1; j_call: TRBJ2-1; d_call: TRBD2; clone_size: -; cdr3_nt: TGCGCCAGCAGCTTGGCCGGTTCTTCCCGCGGGGGAACTGTGGAGCAGTTCTTC; cdr3_aa: CASSLAGSSRGGTVEQFF
v_call: TRBV2; j_call: TRBJ2-5; d_call: -; clone_size: -; cdr3_nt: TGTGCCAGCAGAAGGCGCGCGGGGCCCCAAGAGACCCAGTACTTC; cdr3_aa: CASRRRAGPQETQYF
v_call: TRBV7-2; j_call: TRBJ2-7; d_call: TRBD2; clone_size: -; cdr3_nt: TGTGCCAGCAGCTTAGAGATAGCGGGAGGGGCCGAGCAGTACTTC; cdr3_aa: CASSLEIAGGAEQYF
v_call: TRBV7-3; j_call: TRBJ2-1; d_call: -; clone_size: few; cdr3_nt: TGTGCCAGCAGCTTAACGGGCGGCCTGTCCTACAATGAGCAGTTCTTC; cdr3_aa: CASSLTGGLSYNEQFF
v_call: TRBV7-9; j_call: TRBJ2-7; d_call: -; clone_size: -; cdr3_nt: TGTGCCAGCAGCCGCATGGCCACCTGGAACGAGCAGTACTTC; cdr3_aa: CASSRMATWNEQYF
v_call: TRBV29-1; j_call: TRBJ1-2; d_call: -; clone_size: few; cdr3_nt: TGCAGCGTTGTGTCGGCAGCCTATGGCTACACCTTC; cdr3_aa: CSVVSAAYGYTF
v_call: TRBV7-8; j_call: TRBJ2-7; d_call: TRBD2; clone_size: -; cdr3_nt: TGTGCCAGCAGCTTCGGACTAGCGGGAGGCCACGGCTCCTACGAGCAGTACTTC; cdr3_aa: CASSFGLAGGHGSYEQYF
v_call: TRBV9; j_call: TRBJ2-7; d_call: -; clone_size: few; cdr3_nt: TGTGCCAGCAGCGTAACTGGCGGGACCGGCTACGAGCAGTACTTC; cdr3_aa: CASSVTGGTGYEQYF
v_call: TRBV28; j_call: TRBJ2-3; d_call: -; clone_size: few; cdr3_nt: TGTGCCACCTCAGGGGTATTCACAGATACGCAGTATTTT; cdr3_aa: CATSGVFTDTQYF
v_call: TRBV6-6; j_call: TRBJ2-1; d_call: -; clone_size: -; cdr3_nt: TGTGCCAGCACTTACGGGTCAGGGGCTCGGTATGAACAGTTCTTC; cdr3_aa: CASTYGSGARYEQFF